This is a list of T cell receptor beta chains from one sample in a study of T cell responses to AZD1222 COVID-19 vaccine. Clones were read by immunoSEQ multiplex PCR, and TCRdb kept only the in-frame ones, dropping some. The sample has about 140,000 clones; approximately 90% are singletons. This sample comprised peripheral blood, obtained on day 0 of AZD1222 vaccination. Every receptor here comes from an adult in good health. Both conserved end residues are part of each CDR3. Fields, in order: clone size, J gene, D gene, V gene, CDR3 protein, CDR3 DNA. D genes are given only for firm matches. Size is stated for part of the rows, as once, few or many counts, or as a class when the clone is expanded.

>NA|TRBJ2-5|NA|TRBV9
CASSAQETQYF
TGTGCCAGCAGCGCCCAAGAGACCCAGTACTTC
>NA|TRBJ1-4|TRBD1|TRBV27
CASSFGTGGAGPRKLFF
TGTGCCAGCAGTTTTGGTACAGGGGGCGCAGGTCCGAGAAAACTGTTTTTT
>NA|TRBJ2-2|NA|TRBV14
CASSQDRLMNTGELFF
TGTGCCAGCAGCCAAGATCGACTGATGAACACCGGGGAGCTGTTTTTT
>NA|TRBJ1-4|NA|TRBV7-2
CASSQTPGDITSEKLFF
TGTGCCAGCAGCCAAACCCCGGGAGATATCACCAGTGAAAAACTGTTTTTT
>NA|TRBJ2-7|TRBD2|TRBV7-9
CASSRSGGEDEQYF
TGTGCCAGCAGCCGTAGTGGGGGGGAGGACGAGCAGTACTTC
>NA|TRBJ2-2|NA|TRBV4-1
CASSRELGRGELFF
TGCGCCAGCAGCCGTGAGTTGGGGCGCGGGGAGCTGTTTTTT
>once|TRBJ2-3|TRBD2|TRBV28
CASSQIGTSGLTDTQYF
TGTGCCAGCAGTCAAATAGGGACTAGCGGGCTCACAGATACGCAGTATTTT
>NA|TRBJ1-2|TRBD1|TRBV2
CASSQDRELEGYTF
TGTGCCAGCAGCCAGGACAGGGAACTAGAGGGCTACACCTTC
>NA|TRBJ1-2|NA|TRBV6-4
CASSDSGEPYYGYTF
TGTGCCAGCAGTGACTCAGGGGAGCCCTATTATGGCTACACCTTC
>NA|TRBJ1-2|NA|TRBV27
CASSGSSMNFYGYTF
TGTGCCAGCAGTGGATCCTCTATGAATTTCTATGGCTACACCTTC
>once|TRBJ2-2|TRBD2|TRBV19
CAVPAGVNTGELFF
TGTGCCGTTCCCGCGGGGGTCAATACCGGTGAGCTGTTTTTT
>NA|TRBJ2-2|NA|TRBV7-9
CASSITGTGELFF
TGTGCCAGCAGCATAACAGGGACCGGGGAGCTGTTTTTT
>NA|TRBJ1-1|TRBD1|TRBV3-1/TRBV3-2
CASRAATGWGTEAFF
TGTGCCAGCAGAGCGGCGACAGGGTGGGGTACTGAAGCTTTCTTT
>once|TRBJ1-4|TRBD1|TRBV19
CASNLGTDGKLFF
TGTGCCAGTAATCTCGGGACAGATGGTAAACTGTTTTTT
>NA|TRBJ2-7|TRBD2|TRBV5-4
CASSLAQGREGRYEQYF
TGTGCCAGCAGCTTGGCCCAAGGCCGGGAGGGCCGTTACGAGCAGTACTTC
>NA|TRBJ1-3|NA|TRBV30
CAWTISGNTIYF
TGTGCCTGGACCATCTCTGGAAACACCATATATTTT
>NA|TRBJ2-7|NA|TRBV7-6
CASRTGTLWYF
TGTGCCAGCAGAACCGGGACCCTATGGTACTTC
>NA|TRBJ1-1|NA|TRBV4-3
CASSQDGHRNTEAFF
TGCGCCAGCAGCCAAGATGGCCACAGGAACACTGAAGCTTTCTTT
>NA|TRBJ2-7|NA|TRBV18
CASSMTLTGEQYF
TGTGCCAGCTCAATGACTCTTACGGGCGAGCAGTACTTC
>NA|TRBJ2-3|TRBD1|TRBV5-6
CASSLRGPGDTQYF
TGTGCCAGCAGCTTAAGGGGGCCGGGAGATACGCAGTATTTT
>once|TRBJ2-2|TRBD1|TRBV9
CASSGERQGVAGELFF
TGTGCCAGCAGCGGAGAAAGACAGGGGGTTGCCGGGGAGCTGTTTTTT
>NA|TRBJ1-3|NA|TRBV9
CASSVEGFGNTIYF
TGTGCCAGCAGCGTAGAGGGGTTTGGAAACACCATATATTTT
>NA|TRBJ2-3|NA|TRBV3-1/TRBV3-2
CASSQVPLPTDTQYF
TGTGCCAGCAGCCAAGTACCCCTCCCCACAGATACGCAGTATTTT
>NA|TRBJ1-1|NA|TRBV5-4
CASRWDEGGTEAFF
TGTGCCAGCAGATGGGACGAGGGAGGCACTGAAGCTTTCTTT
>NA|TRBJ1-2|TRBD1|TRBV6-4
CASIYRDRGDGNYGYTF
TGTGCCAGCATCTACCGGGACAGGGGGGACGGCAACTATGGCTACACCTTC
>NA|TRBJ1-2|TRBD1|TRBV19
CASSPSSGTEGGYTF
TGTGCCAGTAGTCCATCTTCGGGGACAGAAGGTGGCTACACCTTC
>NA|TRBJ1-1|NA|TRBV30
CAWRTDETEAFF
TGTGCCTGGAGGACGGACGAAACTGAAGCTTTCTTT
>once|TRBJ1-4|TRBD1|TRBV5-3
CARRLGTASPATNEKLFF
TGTGCCAGAAGATTGGGGACAGCTTCACCTGCAACTAATGAAAAACTGTTTTTT
>NA|TRBJ1-6|NA|TRBV6-5
CASSYGQLPVSPLHF
TGTGCCAGCAGTTACGGGCAACTGCCTGTTTCACCCCTCCACTTT
>NA|TRBJ1-1|NA|TRBV30
CAWSGPPRGTEAFF
TGTGCCTGGAGTGGACCCCCTCGAGGCACTGAAGCTTTCTTT
>NA|TRBJ1-1|NA|TRBV6-1
CASSEALAGWGAFF
TGTGCCAGCAGTGAAGCGTTGGCGGGTTGGGGTGCTTTCTTT
>NA|TRBJ1-2|NA|TRBV30
CAWGKQGSNYGYTF
TGTGCCTGGGGAAAACAGGGATCCAACTATGGCTACACCTTC
>NA|TRBJ1-5|TRBD1|TRBV19
CASSSDRAQPQHF
TGTGCCAGTAGTTCAGACAGGGCTCAGCCCCAGCATTTT
>few|TRBJ1-5|NA|TRBV7-7
CASSSSLNQPQHF
TGTGCCAGCAGCTCCAGTCTCAATCAGCCCCAGCATTTT
>NA|TRBJ2-5|TRBD2|TRBV7-2
CASSPSGREKETQYF
TGTGCCAGCAGCCCCTCCGGGCGGGAGAAAGAGACCCAGTACTTC
>NA|TRBJ1-2|NA|TRBV7-8
CASSLARGVGGNGYTF
TGTGCCAGCAGCTTAGCGAGGGGTGTTGGGGGTAACGGCTACACCTTC
>once|TRBJ1-2|NA|TRBV19
CASSITVEPGYGYTF
TGTGCCAGTAGTATAACGGTTGAGCCGGGATATGGCTACACCTTC
>NA|TRBJ1-5|NA|TRBV6-2/TRBV6-3
CASSYGGSNQPQHF
TGTGCCAGCAGTTATGGGGGGAGCAATCAGCCCCAGCATTTT
>once|TRBJ1-1|NA|TRBV2
CASSPSGRSEAFF
TGTGCCAGCAGTCCCTCGGGTCGTAGTGAAGCTTTCTTT
>NA|TRBJ2-5|NA|TRBV7-9
CASSLSRAVQETQYF
TGTGCCAGCAGCTTATCTCGAGCGGTACAAGAGACCCAGTACTTC
>NA|TRBJ2-5|NA|TRBV7-2
CASSLVWKGGTAQETQYF
TGTGCCAGCAGCTTAGTTTGGAAGGGCGGAACAGCCCAAGAGACCCAGTACTTC